This entry concerns a single T cell receptor (beta chain). This clone was found a few times. Its cognate antigen has yet to be identified. Base qualities are not at hand, and no much larger clone is one base apart. Sequences LGHNA (CDR1) and YSLEER (CDR2) are obtained from the germline V gene. The CDR3 goes from the cysteine to the phenylalanine over 14 residues. This entry keeps only the CDR3 DNA: 42 bases, framed from base 1. V is clipped by 0 bases and J by 7 bases, and the sequence between their germline boundaries is 12 bases long. Read against the paper, the sample's time point label means: about 28 days (+/-7) after the second vaccine dose. The treatment or condition label, as the study defines it: meningococcal conjugate vaccine given as trial control. Vaccinee samples came from UK trials COV001 and COV002, including a single-blind randomized controlled phase 2/3 trial of AZD1222 (ChAdOx1 nCoV-19) in healthy adults. Trial participant PBMC samples were collected at day 0 and day 28 after the second dose for TCRbeta chain sequencing.

These data originate in a study of T cell responses to AZD1222 COVID-19 vaccine (dated by TCRdb to the early 2020s). Regarding the study in general: A total of approximately 240 trial participants underwent TCR sequencing, of whom about 210 had received two doses of AZD1222 and around 26 had received two doses of the MenACWY control vaccine. Trial participants were enrolled into age subgroups of 18-55, 56-69 and 70-plus years, which contained around 140, 26 and 57 TCR-sequenced participants, respectively. Findings and caveats that apply to the study as a whole: Because no samples from the day 14 peak response were available, repertoires could be characterized only after the peak T cell response. CD4 TCRs associated with the vaccine covered the entire spike protein, and the dominant responses were in regions 160-218 and 743-854. After two AZD1222 doses, both the breadth and the depth of spike-specific TCRs were significantly higher than at day 0 and than in MenACWY recipients. The 56-69-year group was small, and its depth increase did not reach significance, likely because of low power. Conclusions about previously exposed vaccinees were limited because only 5 or 6 AZD1222 recipients were SARS-CoV-2 seropositive at baseline. Epitopes outside the regions mutated in the B.1.351 and B.1.1.7 variants were reportedly recognized by nearly half of the unique spike-specific TCRs. Participants were mostly white British, with more females than males. The authors suggested clonal diversity may have been underestimated.

The CDR3 regions of human TCRbeta chains were subjected to immunosequencing. As for the authors' bioinformatics: TCRs in the repertoires were compared against a reference library of SARS-CoV-2-specific TCRs that had been generated with the MIRA antigen-specificity platform. Breadth was defined as the fraction of unique TCRs that were SARS-CoV-2-associated, and depth was defined as the fraction of total T cells that were SARS-CoV-2-associated. Each spike-specific TCR was assigned to its reactive spike region and to a CD4 or CD8 class using the MIRA data. Log10-transformed breadth and depth values were compared by one-way ANOVA with Sidak's multiple comparisons tests. TCRdb re-hosts the immuneACCESS table, in-frame sequences only. Its copies lack some clones; in the studies checked, an unresolved V gene accounts for under half of them, and the cause for the rest is not known. Clone size and the V and J calls come from that table; the DNA yielded D and trimming. The sample data list approximately 180,000 clones, and around nine tenths of these were observed just once. About 3.6% of the sample is taken by the ten largest.

The sample consisted of peripheral blood, taken 28 days after the second dose of the MenACWY control vaccine. Recombination connected TRBV4-3 to TRBJ1-2, and the D gene may be TRBD1, 5 bases matching. This sequence was found in an adult who received the MenACWY meningococcal vaccine as a control. The nucleotide sequence reads TGCGCCAGCAGCCAAGATAGCAGGGAACCTGGCTACACCTTC. This codes for CASSQDSREPGYTF.